This T cell receptor (beta chain) was sequenced during a study of beta chain features in type 1 diabetes. Study-level points and caveats: Insertions at VDJ junctions were less frequent in type 1 diabetes patients. These patients also deleted more nucleotides at the same junctions. Patients' naive, central memory and regulatory TCRB repertoires appeared more alike than those of healthy donors.

Sorting of CD4+ naive, central memory, regulatory and stem cell-like memory cells was performed via CD45RO/CCR7/CD25/CD127/CD95/CD27. Sorted populations were all over 95% pure. The entirety of the isolated RNA underwent reverse transcription, so expressed TCRB transcripts were sequenced. Assay: immunoSEQ multiplex PCR; the TCRdb copy retains only in-frame clones and omits some. The sample carries approximately 160,000 clones, less than 9.5% recorded once. As regards this clone: What it recognizes is unknown.

V gave up 7 bases and J gave up 5 bases; unmatched junction bases: 8. The germline V gene has CDR1 GTSNPN and CDR2 SVGIG (reference sequence). This CDR3 spans 13 amino acids. This clonotype was obtained from a woman aged 18 to 35 in good health. The sample comprised central memory CD4+ T cells from blood. This chain connects TRBV30 to TRBJ1-1, with 9 positions matching TRBD1. CDR3 loop: CAFRGTGRTEAFF. In DNA, the CDR3 is TGTGCCTTCCGCGGGACAGGGAGGACTGAAGCTTTCTTT.